One and the same sample provided the 4 T cell receptor beta chains below, sequenced in a study of T cell clonotyping in hematopoietic cell transplantation. Libraries were prepared by immunoSEQ multiplex PCR; TCRdb keeps only in-frame clonotypes and omits some of them. This table holds about 12,000 clones, around 90% found once. The sequenced sample was peripheral blood mononuclear cells. The receptor set was obtained from a man aged 30 to 39 in good health. Some clones in this sample may be carry-over from other donors' samples.

The chain has TRBV5-1 and TRBJ2-5, with D unclear. V lost 0 bases to trimming and J lost 1 base, with 10 bases between them. The germline V gene encodes CDR1 SGHRS and CDR2 YFSETQ. This CDR3 spans 15 amino acids. CDR3 region: CASSLEVGPQETQYF. For the CDR3, the DNA is TGCGCCAGCAGCTTGGAGGTCGGCCCCCAAGAGACCCAGTACTTC.

This clone came up a few times. V usage is TRBV5-4 and J usage is TRBJ1-2, with TRBD1 as a possible D gene (5 bases). The CDR3 runs to 12 residues. Looked up from germline, CDR1 is SGHNT and CDR2 is YYREEE (reference sequence). Trimming stripped 9 bases from V and 5 bases from J, with 14 bases between. This chain's CDR3 is CAIPGTEYGYTF. The CDR3 nucleotides read TGTGCCATTCCGGGGACGGAATATGGCTACACCTTC.

The table lists this clone with a few counts. This chain connects TRBV7-9 to TRBJ2-7; 7 bases line up with TRBD1. V was pared by 3 bases and J by 3 bases, with 5 bases of the junction left unmatched. This CDR3 spans 14 amino acids. Germline loops: CDR1 SEHNR, CDR2 FQNEAQ (reference sequence). CDR3 protein: CASSFQGQNYEQYF. The CDR3 DNA follows: TGTGCCAGCAGCTTTCAGGGACAGAACTACGAGCAGTACTTC.

The V gene is TRBV19, the J gene TRBJ1-1; no clear D. Germline CDR1 is LNHDA and CDR2 is SQIVND (reference sequence). This CDR3 region has 14 residues. V shed 9 bases and J shed 1 base, with 15 bases lying between them. CDR3 region: CASGVGYQNTEAFF. For the CDR3, the DNA is TGTGCCAGCGGAGTCGGCTACCAGAACACTGAAGCTTTCTTT.